This paragraph reports one T cell receptor (beta chain). Its antigen is unidentified. Library preparation (for TCRbeta) was performed with unique molecular identifiers. Using its own MiXCR run on the PCR reads, TCRdb lists one record per CDR3 protein. The data show approximately 82,000 distinct CDR3 sequences, with 15% to 18% seen just once and about 18% held by the top ten. These data originate in a study of T-cell reconstitution after alpha-beta-depleted transplantation in children. Study-wide results and caveats: The main origin of T-cell counts and diversity one year after transplant was newly produced T cells. Some patients showed high day-60 TCRbeta diversity, which derived from surviving recipient T cells and thymic progenitors.

Germline V gene sequence: CDR1 MGHDK, CDR2 SYGVNS. V trimming: 6 bases; J trimming: 3 bases; junction bases outside the gene matches: 4. This CDR3 spans 13 amino acids. J is TRBJ1-2 and V is TRBV25-1; 7 bases map to TRBD1. This specimen consisted of PBMCs, mostly from graft donor cells, obtained 180 days after TCRalphabeta/CD19-depleted stem cell transplant. This sequence was found in a male patient between 2 and 15 years old who had a stem cell transplant for acute lymphoblastic leukemia, so the T cells may come from the graft donor. CDR3 in amino acids: CASSFGQDYGYTF. The CDR3 nucleotides read TGTGCCAGCAGCTTCGGACAGGACTATGGCTACACCTTC.